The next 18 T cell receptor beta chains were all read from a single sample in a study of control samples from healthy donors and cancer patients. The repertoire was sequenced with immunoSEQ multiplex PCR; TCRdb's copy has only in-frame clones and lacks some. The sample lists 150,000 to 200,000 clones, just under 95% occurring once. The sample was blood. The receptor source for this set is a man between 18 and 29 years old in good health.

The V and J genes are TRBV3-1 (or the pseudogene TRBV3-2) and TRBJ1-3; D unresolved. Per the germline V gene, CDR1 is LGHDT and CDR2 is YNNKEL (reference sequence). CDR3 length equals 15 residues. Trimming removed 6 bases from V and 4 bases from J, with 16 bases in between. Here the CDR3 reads CASSEWVKRGNTIYF. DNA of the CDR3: TGTGCCAGCAGTGAGTGGGTCAAGAGAGGAAACACCATATATTTT.

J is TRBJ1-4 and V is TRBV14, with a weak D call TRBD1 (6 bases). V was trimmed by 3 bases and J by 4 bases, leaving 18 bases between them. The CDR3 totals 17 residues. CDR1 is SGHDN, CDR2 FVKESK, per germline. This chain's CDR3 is CASSHLGGTYGNEKLFF. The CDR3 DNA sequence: TGTGCCAGCAGCCATCTGGGGGGCACCTATGGTAATGAAAAACTGTTTTTT.

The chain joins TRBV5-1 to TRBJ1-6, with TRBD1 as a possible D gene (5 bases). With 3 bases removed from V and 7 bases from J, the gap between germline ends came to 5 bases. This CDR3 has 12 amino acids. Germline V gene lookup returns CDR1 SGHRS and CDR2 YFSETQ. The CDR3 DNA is TGCGCCAGCAGCTGGGGGAATTCACCCCTCCACTTT. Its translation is CASSWGNSPLHF.

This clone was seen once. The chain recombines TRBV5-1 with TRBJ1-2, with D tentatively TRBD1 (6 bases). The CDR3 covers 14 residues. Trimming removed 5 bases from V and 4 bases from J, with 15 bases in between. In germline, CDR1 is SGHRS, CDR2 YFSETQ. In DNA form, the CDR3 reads TGCGCCAGCAGATCCGCAGGGGCGGGCTATGGCTACACCTTC. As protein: CASRSAGAGYGYTF.

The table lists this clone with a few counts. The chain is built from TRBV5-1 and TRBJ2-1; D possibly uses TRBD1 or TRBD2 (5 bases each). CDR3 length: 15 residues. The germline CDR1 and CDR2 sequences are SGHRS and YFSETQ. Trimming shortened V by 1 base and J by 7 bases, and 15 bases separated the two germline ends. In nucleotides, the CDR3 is TGCGCCAGCAGCTTGTTGGGGGAATATCCTAATGAGCAGTTCTTC. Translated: CASSLLGEYPNEQFF.

Written as DNA, the CDR3 is TGTGCCAGCAGTGGAAGGGCAGGGAGTACTTTTATGAACACTGAAGCTTTCTTT. Amino acids: CASSGRAGSTFMNTEAFF. The chain joins TRBV6-1 to TRBJ1-1, with TRBD1 as a possible D gene (5 bases). The CDR3 spans 18 residues. Germline loops: CDR1 MNHNS, CDR2 SASEGT. V was clipped by 4 bases and J by 0 bases, with 21 bases between them.

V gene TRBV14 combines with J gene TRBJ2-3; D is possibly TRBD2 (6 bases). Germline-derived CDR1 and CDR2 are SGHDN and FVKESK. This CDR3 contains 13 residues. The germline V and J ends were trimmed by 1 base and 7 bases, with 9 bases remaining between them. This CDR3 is CASSQAGGNTQYF. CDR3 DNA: TGTGCCAGCAGCCAAGCGGGCGGGAATACGCAGTATTTT.

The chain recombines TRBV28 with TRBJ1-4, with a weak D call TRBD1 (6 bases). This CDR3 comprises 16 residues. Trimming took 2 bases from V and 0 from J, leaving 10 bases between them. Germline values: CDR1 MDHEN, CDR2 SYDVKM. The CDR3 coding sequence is TGTGCCAGCAGTTTACCCGGGGGCGCAACTAATGAAAAACTGTTTTTT. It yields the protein CASSLPGGATNEKLFF.

The CDR3 spells CASSLTGTVIREANVLTF. CDR3 in DNA: TGTGCCAGCAGCTTAACCGGGACGGTGATTCGGGAGGCCAACGTCCTGACTTTC. This rearrangement joins TRBV7-9 to TRBJ2-6; tentatively, D is TRBD1 or TRBD2 (5 bases each). CDR1 is SEHNR, CDR2 FQNEAQ, per germline (reference sequence). Trimming shortened V by 2 bases and J by 6 bases, and 20 bases separated the two germline ends. The CDR3 has 18 amino acids.

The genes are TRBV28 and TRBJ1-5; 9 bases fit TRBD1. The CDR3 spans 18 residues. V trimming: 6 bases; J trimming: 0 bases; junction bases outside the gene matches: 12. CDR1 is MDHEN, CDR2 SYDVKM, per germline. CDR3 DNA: TGTGCCAGCAGATCCCGCGGACAGGGGCGGAATAGCAATCAGCCCCAGCATTTT. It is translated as CASRSRGQGRNSNQPQHF.

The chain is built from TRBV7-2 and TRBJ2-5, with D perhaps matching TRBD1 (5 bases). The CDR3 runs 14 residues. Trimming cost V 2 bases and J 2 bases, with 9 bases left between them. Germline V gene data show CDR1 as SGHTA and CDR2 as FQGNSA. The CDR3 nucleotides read TGTGCCAGCAGCTTAAGACGGACACAAGAGACCCAGTACTTC. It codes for CASSLRRTQETQYF.

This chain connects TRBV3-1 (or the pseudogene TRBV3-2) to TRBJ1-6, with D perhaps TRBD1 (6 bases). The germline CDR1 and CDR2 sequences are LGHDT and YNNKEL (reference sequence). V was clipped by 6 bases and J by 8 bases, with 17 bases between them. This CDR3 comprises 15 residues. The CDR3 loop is CASSRLRTVDSPLHF. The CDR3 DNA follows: TGTGCCAGCAGTCGCCTGAGGACAGTTGATTCACCCCTCCACTTT.

The CDR3 reads CATSGGLTEAFF. The CDR3 DNA sequence: TGTGCCACCAGCGGAGGGCTCACTGAAGCTTTCTTT. This chain links TRBV15 with TRBJ1-1; D remains ambiguous. Looked up from germline, CDR1 is LNHNV and CDR2 is YYDKDF (reference sequence). V lost 5 bases, J lost 4 bases, and 8 bases lay in between. The CDR3 is made up of 12 amino acids.

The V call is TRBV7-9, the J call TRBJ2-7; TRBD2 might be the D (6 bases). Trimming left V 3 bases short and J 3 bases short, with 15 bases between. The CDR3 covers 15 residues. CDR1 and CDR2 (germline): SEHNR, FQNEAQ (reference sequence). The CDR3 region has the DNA TGTGCCAGCAGCTTTAGCGGTGGCGGAAACTACGAGCAGTACTTC. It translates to CASSFSGGGNYEQYF.

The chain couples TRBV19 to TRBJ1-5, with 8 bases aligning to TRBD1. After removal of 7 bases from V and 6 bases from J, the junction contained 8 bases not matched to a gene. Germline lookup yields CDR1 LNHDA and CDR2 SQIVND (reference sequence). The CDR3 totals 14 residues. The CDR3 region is CASTTDRERQPQHF. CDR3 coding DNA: TGTGCCAGTACCACGGACAGGGAACGTCAGCCCCAGCATTTT.

The CDR3 DNA follows: TGTGCCAGTAGTACCAGACAGGGTGGGGAGCAGTACTTC. Translated, it gives CASSTRQGGEQYF. This chain links TRBV19 with TRBJ2-7; 7 bases match TRBD1. V shed 4 bases, J shed 7 bases, and the junction held 7 bases outside the gene matches. The CDR3 spans 13 residues. CDR1 LNHDA and CDR2 SQIVND come from the germline V gene (reference sequence).

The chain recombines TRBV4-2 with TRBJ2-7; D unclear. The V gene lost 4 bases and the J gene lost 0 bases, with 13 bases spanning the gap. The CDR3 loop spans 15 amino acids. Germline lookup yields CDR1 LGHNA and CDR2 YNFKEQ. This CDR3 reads CASSLNHQSSYEQYF. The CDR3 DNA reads TGTGCCAGCAGCCTTAACCACCAGAGCTCCTACGAGCAGTACTTC.

The CDR3 DNA follows: TGTGCCAGCACCCGGACTAGCGGGGGGAATGAGCAGTTCTTC. This translates into CASTRTSGGNEQFF. This chain joins TRBV6-5 and TRBJ2-1; 14 bases align to TRBD2. CDR1 is MNHEY and CDR2 is SVGAGI in the germline V gene. The length of the CDR3 is 14 residues. Unmatched junction bases numbered 3, after V lost 7 bases and J lost 7 bases.